This T cell receptor beta chain derives from a study of blood T cell repertoires in COVID-19. The germline V gene encodes CDR1 MNHEY and CDR2 SVGEGT. This CDR3 has 13 amino acids. The junction had 7 bases not matched to a gene; V was cut back by 6 bases and J by 6 bases. How the authors handled the data: It was from reference gene primer amplification that nucleated cell counts were estimated. The method was immunoSEQ multiplex PCR; TCRdb's version includes in-frame clones alone and lacks a portion of them. D and trimming were read from the DNA, whereas the V and J calls and clone size are those reported in that table. This table holds 150,000 to 200,000 clones, roughly nine tenths found once. This clone was detected only once.

The specimen sequenced was peripheral blood. This chain uses TRBV6-2 or TRBV6-3 with TRBJ1-1; 7 nucleotides line up with TRBD1. This sequence originates from a man aged 18 to 29 who had recovered from COVID-19. In DNA form, the CDR3 reads TGTGCCAGCAGCTCTACAGGGGCGTCTGAAGCTTTCTTT. Protein sequence: CASSSTGASEAFF.